This T cell receptor beta chain was sequenced in a study of blood T cells in healthy people across ages. A second PCR, run for about 7 to 11 cycles, used a sample-barcoded 5' primer plus a J-beta primer mix. TCRdb re-called the 5' RACE reads with MiXCR, one entry per CDR3 protein. Of roughly 720,000 distinct CDR3 sequences listed, approximately 53% are singletons. The junction had 4 bases not matched to a gene; V was cut back by 8 bases and J by 3 bases. CDR3 size: 13 residues. Germline V gene data show CDR1 as MNHNS and CDR2 as SASEGT. This chain links TRBV6-1 with TRBJ1-2, with 9 bases aligning to TRBD1. The sequence was collected from a man older than 75 in good health. The sequenced sample was blood. CDR3 loop: CASGRTGDYGYTF. Here the CDR3 DNA reads TGTGCCAGCGGTAGGACAGGGGACTATGGCTACACCTTC.